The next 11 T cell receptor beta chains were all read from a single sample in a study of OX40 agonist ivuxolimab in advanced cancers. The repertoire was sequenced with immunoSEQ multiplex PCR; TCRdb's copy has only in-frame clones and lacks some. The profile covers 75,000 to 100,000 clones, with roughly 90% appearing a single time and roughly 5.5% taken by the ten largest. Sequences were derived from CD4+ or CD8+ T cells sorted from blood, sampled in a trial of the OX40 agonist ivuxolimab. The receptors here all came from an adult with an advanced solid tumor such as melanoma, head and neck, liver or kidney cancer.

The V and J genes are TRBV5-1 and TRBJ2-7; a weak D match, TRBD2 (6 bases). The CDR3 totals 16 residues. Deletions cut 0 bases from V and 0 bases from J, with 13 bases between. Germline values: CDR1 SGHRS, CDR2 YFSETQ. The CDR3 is CASSLVGSGSSYEQYF. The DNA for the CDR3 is TGCGCCAGCAGCTTGGTGGGTAGCGGAAGCTCCTACGAGCAGTACTTC.

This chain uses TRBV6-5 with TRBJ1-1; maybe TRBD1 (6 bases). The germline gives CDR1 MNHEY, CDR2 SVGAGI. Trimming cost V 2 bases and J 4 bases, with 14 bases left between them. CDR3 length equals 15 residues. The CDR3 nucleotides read TGTGCCAGCAGTTACGGGGGGATAGGGGGCACTGAAGCTTTCTTT. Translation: CASSYGGIGGTEAFF.

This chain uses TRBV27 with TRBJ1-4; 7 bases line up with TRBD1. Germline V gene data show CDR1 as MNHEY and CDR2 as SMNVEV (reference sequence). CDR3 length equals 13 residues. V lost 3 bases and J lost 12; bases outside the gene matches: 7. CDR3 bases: TGTGCCAGCAGTTTTCTGAGCAGGGGGGAACTGTTTTTT. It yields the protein CASSFLSRGELFF.

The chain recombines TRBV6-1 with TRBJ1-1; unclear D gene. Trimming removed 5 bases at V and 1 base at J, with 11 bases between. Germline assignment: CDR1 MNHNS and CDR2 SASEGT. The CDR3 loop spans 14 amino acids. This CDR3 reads CASSHLRANTEAFF. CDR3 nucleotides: TGTGCCAGCAGTCACCTCCGGGCGAACACTGAAGCTTTCTTT.

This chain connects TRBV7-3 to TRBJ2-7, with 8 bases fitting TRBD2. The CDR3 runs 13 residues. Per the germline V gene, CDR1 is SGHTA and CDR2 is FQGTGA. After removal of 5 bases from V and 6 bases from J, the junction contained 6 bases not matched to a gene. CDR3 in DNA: TGTGCCAGCAGCCCCCCCGGGGGGGCCGAGCAGTACTTC. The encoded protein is CASSPPGGAEQYF.

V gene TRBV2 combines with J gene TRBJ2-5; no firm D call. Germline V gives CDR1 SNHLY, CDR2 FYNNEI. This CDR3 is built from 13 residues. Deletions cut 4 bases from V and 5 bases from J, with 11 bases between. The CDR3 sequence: CASSAGSFETQYF. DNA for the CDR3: TGTGCCAGCAGTGCTGGTAGCTTTGAGACCCAGTACTTC.

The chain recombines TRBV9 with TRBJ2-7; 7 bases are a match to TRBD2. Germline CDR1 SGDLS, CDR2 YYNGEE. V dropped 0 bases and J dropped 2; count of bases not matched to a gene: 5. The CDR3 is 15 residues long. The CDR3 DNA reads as TGTGCCAGCAGCGTAGGGACCGGGAGGACCTACGAGCAGTACTTC. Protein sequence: CASSVGTGRTYEQYF.

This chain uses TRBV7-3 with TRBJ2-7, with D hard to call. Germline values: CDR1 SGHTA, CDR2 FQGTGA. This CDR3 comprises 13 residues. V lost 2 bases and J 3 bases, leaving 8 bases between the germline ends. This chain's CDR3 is CASSLGGNYEQYF. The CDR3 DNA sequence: TGTGCCAGCAGCTTAGGCGGCAACTACGAGCAGTACTTC.

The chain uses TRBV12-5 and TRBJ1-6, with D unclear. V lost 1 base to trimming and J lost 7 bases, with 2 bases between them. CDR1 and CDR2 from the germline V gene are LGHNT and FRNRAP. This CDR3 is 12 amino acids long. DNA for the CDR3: TGTGCTAGTGGTTTGGAAAATTCACCCCTCCACTTT. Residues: CASGLENSPLHF. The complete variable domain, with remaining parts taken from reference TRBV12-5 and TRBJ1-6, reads DARVTQTPRHKVTEMGQEVTMRCQPILGHNTVFWYRQTMMQGLELLAYFRNRAPLDDSGMPKDRFSAEMPDATLATLKIQPSEPRDSAVYFCASGLENSPLHFGNGTRLTVT.

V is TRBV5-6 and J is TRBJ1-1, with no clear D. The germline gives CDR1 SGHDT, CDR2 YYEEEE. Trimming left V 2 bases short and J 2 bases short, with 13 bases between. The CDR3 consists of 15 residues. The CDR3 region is CASSFIIRTNTEAFF. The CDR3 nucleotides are TGTGCCAGCAGCTTTATTATCCGGACCAACACTGAAGCTTTCTTT.

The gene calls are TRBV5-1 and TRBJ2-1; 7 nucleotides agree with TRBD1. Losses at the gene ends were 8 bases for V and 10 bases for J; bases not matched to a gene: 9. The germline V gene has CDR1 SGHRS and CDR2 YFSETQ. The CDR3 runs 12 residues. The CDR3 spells CASIDREREQFF. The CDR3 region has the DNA TGCGCCAGTATTGACAGGGAACGAGAGCAGTTCTTC.